The 2 T cell receptor beta chains in this list originate from one sample, sequenced in a study of T cell responses to AZD1222 COVID-19 vaccine. Sequencing used immunoSEQ multiplex PCR; TCRdb keeps in-frame clones, though not all of them. The profile shows more than 250,000 clones, 90% to 95% of them singletons. The source was peripheral blood, collected on day 0 of AZD1222 vaccination. The receptors stem from an adult in good health.

The chain joins TRBV5-1 to TRBJ1-5, with D hard to call. The CDR3 contains 11 residues. Germline CDR1 reads SGHRS; CDR2 reads YFSETQ. Trimming stripped 3 bases from V and 8 bases from J, with 6 bases between. The CDR3 sequence is CASSSPKPQHF. CDR3 sequence (DNA): TGCGCCAGCAGCTCCCCTAAGCCCCAGCATTTT.

V and J are TRBV3-1 (or the pseudogene TRBV3-2) and TRBJ2-7; 7 bases are a match to TRBD2. CDR1 and CDR2 from the germline V gene are LGHDT and YNNKEL (reference sequence). The CDR3 extends over 17 amino acids. Trimming removed 0 bases from V and 6 bases from J; junction bases left unmatched: 14. The CDR3 nucleotides read TGTGCCAGCAGCCAAGAAAGGAGGACTAGGGGCCTCTCCGAGCAGTACTTC. Translated: CASSQERRTRGLSEQYF.